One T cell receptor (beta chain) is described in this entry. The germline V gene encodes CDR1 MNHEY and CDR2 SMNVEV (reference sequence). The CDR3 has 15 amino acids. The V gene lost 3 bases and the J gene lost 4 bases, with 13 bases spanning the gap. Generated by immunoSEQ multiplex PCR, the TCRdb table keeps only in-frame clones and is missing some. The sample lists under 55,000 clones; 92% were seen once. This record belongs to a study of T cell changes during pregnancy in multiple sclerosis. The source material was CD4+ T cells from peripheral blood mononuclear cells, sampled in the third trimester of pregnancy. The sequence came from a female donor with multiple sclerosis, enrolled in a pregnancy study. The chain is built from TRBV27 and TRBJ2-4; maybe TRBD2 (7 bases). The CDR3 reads CASSFLAGAKNIQYF. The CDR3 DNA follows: TGTGCCAGCAGTTTCCTTGCGGGGGCTAAAAACATTCAGTACTTC.